Each of the 27 T cell receptor beta chains below was sequenced from the same sample in a study of cytomegalovirus exposure and HLA in healthy donors. Use of 60 Vbeta and 13 Jbeta primers characterized the PCR. The protocol was immunoSEQ multiplex PCR, while the TCRdb copy is restricted to in-frame clones and leaves out a portion. Of more than 95,000 clones listed, 79% are singletons. The sample consisted of PBMCs. These receptors all stem from a man aged 25 to 40 in good health and CMV-seropositive.

The CDR3 loop reads CASSQGTSGFPYEQYF. The CDR3, as DNA: TGCGCCAGCAGCCAAGGGACTAGCGGGTTTCCCTACGAGCAGTACTTC. The V and J genes are TRBV4-3 and TRBJ2-7, with 11 bases fitting TRBD2. Germline CDR1 reads LGHNA; CDR2 reads YSLEER. The CDR3 runs 16 residues. V was pared by 1 base and J by 2 bases, with 4 bases of the junction left unmatched.

This rearrangement joins TRBV4-3 to TRBJ2-2, with unresolved D. Germline values: CDR1 LGHNA, CDR2 YSLEER. The CDR3 has 16 residues. V lost 0 bases and J lost 6, with 14 bases in between. In DNA form, the CDR3 reads TGCGCCAGCAGCCAAGATTGGTCTAGTTTTGCCGGGGAGCTGTTTTTT. Its translation: CASSQDWSSFAGELFF.

The chain links TRBV7-9 to TRBJ2-3; perhaps TRBD1 as D (6 bases). Germline loops: CDR1 SEHNR, CDR2 FQNEAQ (reference sequence). The germline V and J ends were trimmed by 0 bases and 9 bases, with 7 bases remaining between them. This CDR3 is built from 12 residues. This chain's CDR3 is CASSLAGATQYF. CDR3 nucleotide sequence: TGTGCCAGCAGCTTAGCGGGGGCCACGCAGTATTTT.

The chain employs TRBV7-9 and TRBJ1-1; D not certain. The CDR3 loop spans 13 amino acids. Trimming took 2 bases from V and 5 from J, leaving 9 bases between them. Germline values: CDR1 SEHNR, CDR2 FQNEAQ (reference sequence). The CDR3, as DNA: TGTGCCAGCAGCTTAAACAGAGGGACTGAAGCTTTCTTT. This gives the protein CASSLNRGTEAFF.

The V and J genes are TRBV5-1 and TRBJ1-4, with D unresolved. V lost 3 bases to trimming and J lost 2 bases, with 14 bases between them. Germline CDR1 reads SGHRS; CDR2 reads YFSETQ. There are 16 residues in the CDR3. The CDR3 coding sequence is TGCGCCAGCAGCTCCGGTATGGTTCGGACTAATGAAAAACTGTTTTTT. Its translation is CASSSGMVRTNEKLFF.

The chain is built from TRBV7-2 and TRBJ2-7; 9 nucleotides agree with TRBD1. CDR1 is SGHTA, CDR2 FQGNSA, per germline. J lost 1 base, V lost 5 bases, and 6 bases had no gene match. The CDR3 sequence is 15 residues long. CDR3 residues: CASSPTGGGSYEQYF. The CDR3 DNA sequence: TGTGCCAGCAGCCCTACAGGGGGCGGTTCCTACGAGCAGTACTTC.

With regard to this clone: At one end the junction does not follow the germline gene, possibly because of a read error. The rearrangement links TRBV7-9 to TRBJ2-5; 7 bases align to TRBD2. CDR3 length equals 15 residues. Germline V CDR1 and CDR2: SEHNR, FQNEAQ (reference sequence). CDR3 in DNA: TGTTCCAGCAGCCCCCACGAGCGGGGCCAAGAGACCCAGTACTTC. Its protein is CSSSPHERGQETQYF.

In its sample, this clone was seen a few times. The chain links TRBV4-3 to TRBJ1-5; unclear D gene. The germline gives CDR1 LGHNA, CDR2 YSLEER. CDR3 length: 14 amino acids. The V and J ends lost 4 bases and 0 bases respectively, with 7 bases between them. CDR3 sequence: CASSLRYSNQPQHF. CDR3 nucleotides: TGCGCCAGCAGCCTCAGGTATAGCAATCAGCCCCAGCATTTT.

The chain employs TRBV5-6 and TRBJ2-3, with 8 bases lining up with TRBD2. V was clipped by 4 bases and J by 3 bases; unmatched bases: 7. The CDR3 covers 15 residues. Germline V gene data show CDR1 as SGHDT and CDR2 as YYEEEE. The CDR3 spells CASSAPGLETDTQYF. The CDR3 nucleotides read TGTGCCAGCAGCGCTCCGGGACTAGAGACAGATACGCAGTATTTT.

The CDR3 coding sequence is TGTGCCAGCAGCATAGTCATTCAGCAAGAGACCCAGTACTTC. Protein: CASSIVIQQETQYF. J is TRBJ2-5 and V is TRBV7-9; D remains ambiguous. The germline V and J ends were trimmed by 5 bases and 2 bases, with 12 bases remaining between them. There are 14 residues in the CDR3. From germline, CDR1 is SEHNR and CDR2 FQNEAQ (reference sequence). The whole variable domain, filled in from reference TRBV7-9 and TRBJ2-5, reads DTGVSQNPRHKITKRGQNVTFRCDPISEHNRLYWYRQTLGQGPEFLTYFQNEAQLEKSRLLSDRFSAERPKGSFSTLEIQRTEQGDSAMYLCASSIVIQQETQYFGPGTRLLVL.

This clone was seen once. The genes are TRBV4-3 and TRBJ2-3; 11 positions agree with TRBD2. CDR3 length: 21 residues. Germline V gene data show CDR1 as LGHNA and CDR2 as YSLEER. The trim removed 3 bases at V and 3 bases at J, leaving 20 bases unmatched. The CDR3 nucleotides are TGCGCCAGCAGCCAGGCACCACATCTAGCGGGAGGAGGACACAGGACAGATACGCAGTATTTT. It encodes CASSQAPHLAGGGHRTDTQYF.

The J gene is TRBJ2-3, the V gene TRBV27; no reliable D call. V lost 3 bases to trimming and J lost 0 bases, with 10 bases between them. This CDR3 spans 15 amino acids. In germline, CDR1 is MNHEY, CDR2 SMNVEV (reference sequence). CDR3 amino acids: CASSFVGPSTDTQYF. CDR3 nucleotides: TGTGCCAGCAGTTTTGTTGGGCCTAGCACAGATACGCAGTATTTT.

The chain is built from TRBV4-3 and TRBJ2-1, with TRBD2 matching over 9 bases. CDR3 length: 16 residues. Unmatched junction bases numbered 4, after V lost 0 bases and J lost 4 bases. Germline V gene data show CDR1 as LGHNA and CDR2 as YSLEER. CDR3 protein: CASSQDWTSAYNEQFF. Written as DNA, the CDR3 is TGCGCCAGCAGCCAAGACTGGACTAGCGCTTACAATGAGCAGTTCTTC.

The V gene is TRBV7-9, the J gene TRBJ2-1; 8 bases line up with TRBD2. Germline V gene lookup returns CDR1 SEHNR and CDR2 FQNEAQ (reference sequence). CDR3 length: 14 amino acids. V trimming: 5 bases; J trimming: 7 bases; junction bases outside the gene matches: 7. CDR3 loop: CASSTTVAGNEQFF. In DNA form, the CDR3 reads TGTGCCAGCAGCACTACCGTAGCGGGGAATGAGCAGTTCTTC.

This clone was detected only a few times. As DNA, the CDR3 is TGTGCCAGCAGCCTGCGGGACAGGCGATCCTACGAGCAGTACTTC. It is translated as CASSLRDRRSYEQYF. This chain connects TRBV7-3 to TRBJ2-7, with 8 positions matching TRBD1. Trimming removed 5 bases from V and 1 base from J; junction bases left unmatched: 7. Looked up from germline, CDR1 is SGHTA and CDR2 is FQGTGA. CDR3 size: 15 residues.

The rearrangement joins TRBV7-2 to TRBJ2-7, with 7 positions matching TRBD2. The CDR3 is 15 amino acids. The trim removed 0 bases at V and 2 bases at J, leaving 4 bases unmatched. Germline CDR1 and CDR2: SGHTA and FQGNSA. Here the CDR3 DNA reads TGTGCCAGCAGCTTAGCAGGCGGGAGCCCCTACGAGCAGTACTTC. Translating gives CASSLAGGSPYEQYF.

Turning to this clone: The germline gene is not matched at one end of the junction; a read error may be the cause. The chain is built from TRBV19 and TRBJ2-4; weak D call: TRBD1 (5 bases). CDR3 size: 19 residues. Per the germline V gene, CDR1 is LNHDA and CDR2 is SQIVND (reference sequence). As DNA, the CDR3 is TGTGCCAGTAGTATAGAAGGCCGATTGGGGCTATCTGCCAAAAACAGTCAGTACTTC. Its protein product is CASSIEGRLGLSAKNSQYF.

This clone came up once. This rearrangement joins TRBV7-9 to TRBJ2-2; a possible D gene is TRBD2 (6 bases). There are 16 residues in the CDR3. The V end lost 5 bases, the J end lost 2 bases, and 15 bases lay between the germline ends. CDR1 SEHNR and CDR2 FQNEAQ come from the germline V gene (reference sequence). CDR3 protein: CASSVGTSRNTGELFF. CDR3 sequence (DNA): TGTGCCAGCAGCGTCGGGACTTCGCGTAACACCGGGGAGCTGTTTTTT.

The table lists this clone with a count of one. The V and J genes are TRBV5-6 and TRBJ1-5; the match to TRBD1 covers 8 bases. With V trimmed by 5 bases and J by 7 bases, 8 bases remained unmatched. Looked up from germline, CDR1 is SGHDT and CDR2 is YYEEEE. The CDR3 length is 14 residues. Here the CDR3 DNA reads TGTGCCAGCAGTTCCGGGACAGGAAACCAGCCCCAGCATTTT. As protein: CASSSGTGNQPQHF. The entire variable domain, with the rest obtained from reference TRBV5-6 and TRBJ1-5, is as follows: DAGVTQSPTHLIKTRGQQVTLRCSPKSGHDTVSWYQQALGQGPQFIFQYYEEEERQRGNFPDRFSGHQFPNYSSELNVNALLLGDSALYLCASSSGTGNQPQHFGDGTRLSIL.

This sequence joins TRBV28 and TRBJ1-6; D might be TRBD1 (5 bases). This CDR3 has 17 amino acids. Trimming removed 1 base at V and 0 bases at J, with 10 bases between. Germline V lookup: CDR1 MDHEN, CDR2 SYDVKM. CDR3 DNA sequence: TGTGCCAGCAGTTTATCGGGACTTAGCTCCTATAATTCACCCCTCCACTTT. Protein sequence: CASSLSGLSSYNSPLHF.

The chain carries TRBV10-3 and TRBJ1-2; tentatively, D is TRBD1 (5 bases). The CDR3 extends over 14 amino acids. CDR1 and CDR2 (germline): ENHRY, SYGVKD. V was cut by 0 bases and J by 3 bases, with 8 bases left in between. CDR3 sequence reads: CAISESGDYYGYTF. The CDR3 bases are TGTGCCATCAGTGAGTCCGGGGACTACTATGGCTACACCTTC.

The chain links TRBV5-4 to TRBJ2-3; the match to TRBD1 covers 7 bases. The CDR3 consists of 14 residues. Germline assignment: CDR1 SGHNT and CDR2 YYREEE (reference sequence). Trimming removed 4 bases from V and 0 bases from J; junction bases left unmatched: 2. The CDR3: CASSTGASTDTQYF. The CDR3 nucleotides read TGTGCCAGCAGCACAGGGGCTAGCACAGATACGCAGTATTTT.

The rearrangement uses TRBV27 and TRBJ2-1; 11 nucleotides match TRBD2. V lost 4 bases and J lost 4; bases outside the gene matches: 6. The CDR3 has 16 residues. Germline CDR1 reads MNHEY; CDR2 reads SMNVEV (reference sequence). The CDR3 DNA reads TGTGCCAGCAGTTCCCTAGGGACTAGCGGATACAATGAGCAGTTCTTC. This codes for CASSSLGTSGYNEQFF.

In its sample, this clone was seen once. At one boundary the junction diverges from the germline segment, which might be a read error. This chain links TRBV7-8 with TRBJ2-7, with 8 bases aligning to TRBD2. Germline CDR1 reads SGHVS; CDR2 reads FQNEAQ. The CDR3 length is 16 residues. CDR3 amino acids: CASGLAPAGGPYEQYF. DNA for the CDR3: TGTGCCAGCGGCTTAGCACCTGCGGGGGGACCCTACGAGCAGTACTTC.

The V call is TRBV11-1, the J call TRBJ2-7; D not resolved. Germline V gene data show CDR1 as SGHAT and CDR2 as FQDESV (reference sequence). The CDR3 is 12 residues long. Trimming pared 1 base from V and 3 bases from J, leaving 4 bases between. The CDR3 coding sequence is TGTGCCAGCAGCTTAGTCAGCTACGAGCAGTACTTC. As protein: CASSLVSYEQYF.

The CDR3 spells CASSPDNPYEQYF. In nucleotides, the CDR3 is TGTGCCAGCAGTCCGGACAATCCCTACGAGCAGTACTTC. The rearrangement joins TRBV9 to TRBJ2-7; weak D call: TRBD1 (5 bases). V lost 5 bases to trimming and J lost 2 bases, with 11 bases between them. CDR1 is SGDLS, CDR2 YYNGEE, per germline. This CDR3 is built from 13 residues.

This chain links TRBV28 with TRBJ2-1; a possible D gene is TRBD2 (5 bases). The V and J ends lost 5 bases and 7 bases respectively, with 15 bases between them. The CDR3 consists of 14 residues. In germline, CDR1 is MDHEN, CDR2 SYDVKM. CDR3: CASSHDGRGNEQFF. CDR3 DNA: TGTGCCAGCAGTCACGACGGCCGGGGTAATGAGCAGTTCTTC.